This entry lists 20 T cell receptor beta chains sequenced from one sample in a study of molecular identifiers for immune sequencing clone quantification. Each CDR3 protein is one row after TCRdb ran MiXCR on the PCR reads. The sample consists of over 60,000 distinct CDR3 sequences, under 20% of them appearing once. The sequenced sample was naive CD8+ T cells from blood, with Jurkat cell RNA spiked in. Subset here: FACS-sorted CD8+CD4-CCR7+CD45RA+ naive T cells. The source is a human donor in good health. Some libraries in this study had Jurkat cell RNA spiked in.

The V gene is TRBV11-2, the J gene TRBJ2-1; D possibly corresponds to TRBD2 (7 bases). The V end lost 5 bases, the J end lost 4 bases, and 15 bases lay between the germline ends. The CDR3 runs to 15 residues. Germline loops: CDR1 SGHAT, CDR2 FQNNGV. The CDR3 loop is CASSLGAGEYNEQFF. The CDR3 bases are TGTGCCAGCAGCCTGGGGGCGGGAGAGTACAATGAGCAGTTCTTC. Full variable domain (rest looked up from reference TRBV11-2 and TRBJ2-1): EAGVAQSPRYKIIEKRQSVAFWCNPISGHATLYWYQQILGQGPKLLIQFQNNGVVDDSQLPKDRFSAERLKGVDSTLKIQPAKLEDSAVYLCASSLGAGEYNEQFFGPGTRLTVL.

The rearrangement links TRBV11-3 to TRBJ1-5, with TRBD1 as a possible D gene (5 bases). This CDR3 comprises 13 residues. Trimming took 3 bases from V and 7 from J, leaving 10 bases between them. Germline V gene lookup returns CDR1 SGHNT and CDR2 YENEEA. The CDR3 protein is CASSLGGAQPQHF. In DNA, the CDR3 is TGTGCCAGCAGCTTGGGGGGAGCACAGCCCCAGCATTTT.

This clonotype appeared many times. The chain links TRBV28 to TRBJ2-7; the D is unclear. Germline CDR1 MDHEN, CDR2 SYDVKM. V lost 5 bases and J lost 4, with 9 bases in between. This CDR3 is built from 12 residues. The CDR3 DNA sequence: TGTGCCAGCAGTGCCAGCCGTTACGAGCAGTACTTC. It translates to CASSASRYEQYF.

This clonotype came up many times. The chain combines TRBV28 with TRBJ1-2; 7 bases align to TRBD1. From germline, CDR1 is MDHEN and CDR2 SYDVKM. V shed 3 bases and J 6 bases; nucleotides not matched to a gene: 22. The CDR3 has 19 residues. The CDR3 sequence is CASSFRGVGDRALPNGYTF. The CDR3 DNA sequence: TGTGCCAGCAGTTTTAGAGGTGTGGGAGACAGGGCCCTACCAAATGGCTACACCTTC.

Many counts were recorded for this clonotype. V usage is TRBV27 and J usage is TRBJ2-1; D call uncertain. V lost 0 bases, J lost 5 bases, and 5 bases lay in between. The CDR3 has 13 residues. Germline V gene sequence: CDR1 MNHEY, CDR2 SMNVEV (reference sequence). CDR3 loop: CASSLSAHNEQFF. CDR3 in DNA: TGTGCCAGCAGTTTATCGGCCCACAATGAGCAGTTCTTC.

Only a few counts were recorded for this clonotype. Just one base apart from a much larger clone, this may be a read error. The chain couples TRBV7-9 to TRBJ2-3, with D perhaps TRBD2 (5 bases). The germline CDR1 and CDR2 sequences are SEHNR and FQNEAQ (reference sequence). CDR3 size: 15 residues. V lost 7 bases and J lost 6, with 20 bases in between. CDR3 coding DNA: TGTGCCAGCAATTCGCCGTCGCTAGCACGCGATACGCAGTATTTT. This encodes CASNSPSLARDTQYF.

This clonotype was observed at least ten times. The chain couples TRBV27 to TRBJ1-1; no clear D gene. Trimming shortened V by 8 bases and J by 2 bases, and 21 bases separated the two germline ends. This CDR3 has 16 residues. Germline V gene data show CDR1 as MNHEY and CDR2 as SMNVEV (reference sequence). Written as DNA, the CDR3 is TGTGCCAGCTCTCCATCCTTTTTCCGAGCTAACACTGAAGCTTTCTTT. Its protein is CASSPSFFRANTEAFF.

This clonotype was observed many times. The CDR3 DNA reads TGTGCCAGCAGCCAAGCGTCCCTAGCGGGAGGGCCCCACTACGAGCAGTACTTC. Translated: CASSQASLAGGPHYEQYF. This rearrangement joins TRBV4-2 to TRBJ2-7, with 12 bases matching TRBD2. CDR1 is LGHNA and CDR2 is YNFKEQ in the germline V gene. This CDR3 has 18 amino acids. V lost 1 base and J lost 3; bases outside the gene matches: 10.

A note on this clonotype: With a much larger clone just one base away, this may be a read error. V usage is TRBV24-1 and J usage is TRBJ2-3; D gene ambiguous. Deletions cut 1 base from V and 4 bases from J, with 5 bases between. CDR3 length: 13 residues. Germline V lookup: CDR1 KGHDR, CDR2 SFDVKD. In DNA form, the CDR3 reads TGTGCCACCAGTGATTTCAACGCAGATACGCAGTATTTT. Its translation is CATSDFNADTQYF.

On this clonotype: One end of the junction does not line up with germline, which may come from a read error. The chain employs TRBV20-1 and TRBJ2-1; D is ambiguous. Germline V gene data show CDR1 as DFQATT and CDR2 as SNEGSKA (reference sequence). The CDR3 is 15 residues long. CDR3 loop: CGARDLVGLDEEQFF. In DNA, the CDR3 is TGCGGTGCTAGAGATCTCGTCGGGCTAGACGAGGAGCAGTTCTTC.

At least ten counts were recorded for this clonotype. The chain combines TRBV20-1 with TRBJ1-1, with TRBD1 identical over 10 bases. Trimming took 5 bases from V and 7 from J; bases not matched to a gene: 13. Germline V gene data show CDR1 as DFQATT and CDR2 as SNEGSKA (reference sequence). The CDR3 sequence is 15 residues long. The CDR3 protein is CSAEGRDRGYLEAFF. The DNA of the CDR3 is TGCAGTGCTGAGGGTCGGGACAGGGGTTATCTTGAAGCTTTCTTT.

The chain has TRBV27 and TRBJ2-7, with D possibly being TRBD1 (5 bases). The CDR3 consists of 13 residues. Trimming stripped 0 bases from V and 6 bases from J, with 9 bases between. The germline CDR1 and CDR2 sequences are MNHEY and SMNVEV (reference sequence). CDR3 protein: CASSLSRQGEQYF. CDR3 DNA: TGTGCCAGCAGTTTATCTAGGCAGGGCGAGCAGTACTTC.

This clonotype was seen many times. The V gene is TRBV13, the J gene TRBJ2-3; unclear D gene. This CDR3 is 17 amino acids long. Germline CDR1 is PRHDT and CDR2 is FYEKMQ (reference sequence). Deletions cut 2 bases from V and 0 bases from J, with 15 bases between. DNA of the CDR3: TGTGCCAGCAGCTTACGGTCCCATTCGGAGAGCACAGATACGCAGTATTTT. Translating it yields CASSLRSHSESTDTQYF.

This clonotype has ten or more counts. The genes are TRBV27 and TRBJ1-5, with 10 bases aligning to TRBD1. Germline V gene data show CDR1 as MNHEY and CDR2 as SMNVEV (reference sequence). The CDR3 runs to 12 residues. With V trimmed by 9 bases and J by 6 bases, 2 bases remained unmatched. In DNA, the CDR3 is TGTGCCAGTAGACAGGGGGCTCAGCCCCAGCATTTT. Protein product: CASRQGAQPQHF.

A remark on this clonotype: At one of its ends the junction is not consistent with the germline gene, which may arise from a read error. The CDR3 reads CASSQLQGLNTEASF. The DNA for the CDR3 is TGTGCCAGCAGCCAATTACAGGGATTGAACACTGAAGCTTCCTTT. J is TRBJ1-1 and V is TRBV16; maybe TRBD1 (6 bases). The CDR3 runs 15 residues. Germline V gene sequence: CDR1 KGHSY, CDR2 FQNENV.

This clonotype was picked up many times. The V and J genes are TRBV19 and TRBJ1-1, with D perhaps matching TRBD1 (6 bases). This CDR3 region has 15 residues. Per germline, CDR1 LNHDA and CDR2 SQIVND (reference sequence). V lost 0 bases and J lost 0, with 8 bases in between. CDR3 residues: CASSIEGHMNTEAFF. The DNA for the CDR3 is TGTGCCAGTAGTATAGAGGGACATATGAACACTGAAGCTTTCTTT.

Remarks on this clonotype: With a much larger clone just one base away, this may be a read error. J is TRBJ1-4 and V is TRBV19, with TRBD1 as a possible D gene (5 bases). The germline V gene encodes CDR1 LNHDA and CDR2 SQIVND (reference sequence). The CDR3 is 15 amino acids. In nucleotides, the CDR3 is TGTGCCAGTAGTGATCTGACAGTCACTAATGAAAAACCGTTTTTT. Residues: CASSDLTVTNEKPFF.

Remarks on this clonotype: One end of the junction is discordant with germline, which a read error may explain. The V call is TRBV20-1, the J call TRBJ2-4; tentative D call: TRBD1 (6 bases). Germline loops: CDR1 DFQATT, CDR2 SNEGSKA (reference sequence). This CDR3 comprises 17 residues. CDR3 sequence reads: CSADRDTTLSTKNTQYF. The CDR3 DNA reads as TGCAGTGCTGACCGGGACACCACTCTTTCGACCAAAAACACTCAGTACTTC.

This clonotype has a count of ten or more. The CDR3 region has the DNA TGTGCCAGCAGCCGCCTTGTGGAGACCCAGTACTTC. Translated, it gives CASSRLVETQYF. The V call is TRBV3-1, the J call TRBJ2-5; D gene uncertain. Germline V gene data show CDR1 as LGHDT and CDR2 as YNNKEL (reference sequence). This CDR3 contains 12 residues. The ends were cut back, 4 bases at V and 5 bases at J, with 8 bases in the middle.

The chain is built from TRBV7-2 and TRBJ1-2; the D is unclear. The germline V and J ends were trimmed by 3 bases and 3 bases, with 17 bases remaining between them. Germline V gives CDR1 SGHTA, CDR2 FQGNSA. CDR3 size: 16 residues. In DNA form, the CDR3 reads TGTGCCAGCAGCTTTAGAATGCCCACAGCTTACTATGGCTACACCTTC. Translation: CASSFRMPTAYYGYTF.